A selection of T cell receptor beta chains follows, all from one sample in a study of cytomegalovirus exposure and HLA in healthy donors. The table came from immunoSEQ multiplex PCR; TCRdb's copy has only in-frame clones and leaves some out. The sample lists about 120,000 clones; around three quarters were seen once. Sequencing used PBMCs. The origin of the receptors is a man under 40 in good health and CMV-seropositive. Both conserved end residues are part of each CDR3. Fields, in order: V gene, clone size, J gene, D gene, CDR3 DNA, CDR3 protein. The D gene is left open where the match is weak. Only some rows state a clone size, as once, few, many or a class for expanded clones.

TRBV4-2,.,TRBJ2-6,TRBD2,TGTGCCAGCAGCCAAGGCGGGGGGGATGGGGCCAACGGCCTGACTTTC,CASSQGGGDGANGLTF
TRBV7-2,.,TRBJ1-6,TRBD1,TGTGCCAGCAGCTTAGAAGGGGGCGTCTTTTCACCCCTCCACTTT,CASSLEGGVFSPLHF
TRBV7-9,.,TRBJ2-2,.,TGTGCCAGCAGCTTAGTTCTCACTAGGAGCACCGGGGAGCTGTTTTTT,CASSLVLTRSTGELFF
TRBV4-1,.,TRBJ1-1,.,TGCGCCAGCAGCCAAGAGGCGGTGAACACTGAAGCTTTCTTT,CASSQEAVNTEAFF
TRBV9,.,TRBJ2-7,.,TGTGCCAGCAGCGTAGCTCCGGGGTTCCACGAGCAGTACTTC,CASSVAPGFHEQYF
TRBV11-2,few,TRBJ2-1,.,TGTGCCAGCAGCTTAACGGGGTACTCCTACAATGAGCAGTTCTTC,CASSLTGYSYNEQFF
TRBV29-1,once,TRBJ1-1,TRBD1,TGCAGCGTGAGGGGGACAGGGCGGAACACTGAAGCTTTCTTT,CSVRGTGRNTEAFF
TRBV5-1,.,TRBJ2-5,.,TGCGCCAGCAGCTCCGGACTGATAATGTACCAAGAGACCCAGTACTTC,CASSSGLIMYQETQYF
TRBV5-1,.,TRBJ1-1,TRBD1,TGCGCCAGTACTAGGACAGGGAGCATCACTGAAGCTTTCTTT,CASTRTGSITEAFF
TRBV11-2,.,TRBJ2-7,TRBD1,TGTGCCAGCAGCCGTAGGACAGGGGGGCGTTCCTACGAGCAGTACTTC,CASSRRTGGRSYEQYF
TRBV5-4,.,TRBJ1-1,TRBD1,TGTGCCAGCAGCTTGGGGGACAGGGATACCGAAGCTTTCTTT,CASSLGDRDTEAFF
TRBV19,.,TRBJ2-7,.,TGTGCCAGTTCCAGGGGCCAGACTTACGAGCAGTACTTC,CASSRGQTYEQYF
TRBV5-1,.,TRBJ2-3,.,TGCGCCAGCAAAGTGGAGGGGGCCACAGATACGCAGTATTTT,CASKVEGATDTQYF
TRBV2,.,TRBJ1-1,.,TGTGCCAGCAGTGAAGGGGAGGCAAAAGCTTTCTTT,CASSEGEAKAFF